The 3 T cell receptor beta chains given below trace back to one sample, sequenced in a study of post-analysis software for immune sequencing data. Study-wide points: The study found TRBV5-6, TRBV5-1 and TRBV20-1 among five TRBV segments more frequent in patients than controls.

Which antigens these TCRs recognize remains unknown. TCR beta libraries were prepared from cDNA with unique molecular identifiers. TCRdb called the PCR reads again in MiXCR, with one record for every CDR3 protein. Of a few hundred thousand distinct CDR3 sequences listed, roughly 45% are singletons. Sequencing was performed on blood. These receptors came from a girl under 18 with multiple sclerosis.

This clonotype was seen a handful of times. The chain is built from TRBV5-1 and TRBJ2-4; 11 bases match TRBD1. V trimming: 2 bases; J trimming: 0 bases; junction bases outside the gene matches: 10. CDR3 length: 19 residues. Germline V CDR1 and CDR2: SGHRS, YFSETQ. CDR3 nucleotides: TGCGCCAGCAGCTTACGATCCGGGACAGGGGGATTAGCCAAAAACATTCAGTACTTC. It codes for CASSLRSGTGGLAKNIQYF.

This clonotype was picked up a small number of times. The chain carries TRBV7-2 and TRBJ2-7, with 8 bases that match TRBD2. V was pared by 5 bases and J by 6 bases, with 6 bases of the junction left unmatched. This CDR3 has 13 residues. The germline V gene encodes CDR1 SGHTA and CDR2 FQGNSA. Written as DNA, the CDR3 is TGTGCCAGCAGCCCTTGGACTAGCAGCGAGCAGTACTTC. Residues: CASSPWTSSEQYF.

This clonotype was observed a handful of times. Here the CDR3 DNA reads TGCGCCAGCAGCTTGGAGACAGGAACTAATGAAAAACTGTTTTTT. Its translation: CASSLETGTNEKLFF. This sequence joins TRBV5-1 and TRBJ1-4; TRBD1 might be the D (6 bases). V lost 0 bases and J lost 1, with 7 bases in between. Germline V CDR1 and CDR2: SGHRS, YFSETQ. The CDR3 extends over 15 amino acids.